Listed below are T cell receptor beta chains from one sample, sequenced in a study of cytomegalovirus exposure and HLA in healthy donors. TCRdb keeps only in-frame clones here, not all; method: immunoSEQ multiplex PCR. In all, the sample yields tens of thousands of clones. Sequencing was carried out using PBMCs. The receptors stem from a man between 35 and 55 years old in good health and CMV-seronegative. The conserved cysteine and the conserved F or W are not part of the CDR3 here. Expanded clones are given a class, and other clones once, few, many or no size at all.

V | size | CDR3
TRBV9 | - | ASSPGGRNTEAF
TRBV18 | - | ASRDGQGLAAF
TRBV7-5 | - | ASKTSRLAHREQY
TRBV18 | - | ASSPDRAQPQH
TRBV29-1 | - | SVADSSYEQY
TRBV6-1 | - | ASSEGGTYGYT
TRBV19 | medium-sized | ASSIGGGVGNTIY
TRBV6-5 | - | ASSLSGASYEQY
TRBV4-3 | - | ASSRETGEYEQY
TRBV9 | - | ASSVALASGTSTDTQY
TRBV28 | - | VVPGQYGYT
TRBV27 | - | ASSPTSGPYEQY
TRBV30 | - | AWTSGSRRTDTQY
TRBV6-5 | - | ASSYYPVEGGYGYT
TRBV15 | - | ATSRPGKGYGYT
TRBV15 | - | ATSRDKTGFSSYEQY
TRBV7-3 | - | ASSLTGGAAFNNEQF
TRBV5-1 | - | ASSQGQEGGYT
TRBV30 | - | AGSRSGRNTGELF
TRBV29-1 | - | SGERRDWGVSYEQY
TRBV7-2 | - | ASSPGQTWGQY
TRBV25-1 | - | ASSQTRAASGRAYEQY
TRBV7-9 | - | ASSEGTGFFADTQY
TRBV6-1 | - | ASSEQAGVPYEQY
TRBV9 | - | ASSVSSGPLTEQY
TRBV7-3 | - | ASSRTSGRQETQY
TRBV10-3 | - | AISELGTSGVTIYEQY
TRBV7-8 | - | ASSTYRGPSTEAF
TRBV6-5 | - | ASAIQDRVGGYT
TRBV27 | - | ASRDNTYEQY
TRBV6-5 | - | ASSYRDSSYEQY
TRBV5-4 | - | ASSPEVAETQY
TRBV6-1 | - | ASSEAAGEADTQY
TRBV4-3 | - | ASSQEGQGTEAF
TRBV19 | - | ASSKFGAGGQYTQY
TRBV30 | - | AWSRTVENSPLH
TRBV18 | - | ASSPQGQENTEAF
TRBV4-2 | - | ASSQVRGRAGTQY
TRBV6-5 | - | ASSYSTSYEQY
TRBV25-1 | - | ASAGTGGNDEQF
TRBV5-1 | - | ASSSPGGTEAF
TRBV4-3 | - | ASSQDQVPEKTYGYT
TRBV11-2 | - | ASSKGTSGYEQY
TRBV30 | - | AWTQEKNQY
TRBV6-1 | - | ASNNRGASSYEQY
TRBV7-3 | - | ASSPGLAGGSSYNEQF
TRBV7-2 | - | ASSAQALSNQPQH
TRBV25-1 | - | ASSDGVGTVLYEQY
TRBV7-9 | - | ASTVHREEAF
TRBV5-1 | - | ASSVGQAYEQY
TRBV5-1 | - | ASSLGANTEAF
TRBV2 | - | ASSAQVLQPQH
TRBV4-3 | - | ASSQDLGKGSYEQY
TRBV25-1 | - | ASTSSISTDTQY
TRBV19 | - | ASSIRPDRRDNEQF
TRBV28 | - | ASSFKGEQY
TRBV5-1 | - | ASSLGAGTYEQY
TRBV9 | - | ASSAGGSNNEQF
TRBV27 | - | ASSFVRNTEAF
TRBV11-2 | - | ASSLTRTGVSYEQY